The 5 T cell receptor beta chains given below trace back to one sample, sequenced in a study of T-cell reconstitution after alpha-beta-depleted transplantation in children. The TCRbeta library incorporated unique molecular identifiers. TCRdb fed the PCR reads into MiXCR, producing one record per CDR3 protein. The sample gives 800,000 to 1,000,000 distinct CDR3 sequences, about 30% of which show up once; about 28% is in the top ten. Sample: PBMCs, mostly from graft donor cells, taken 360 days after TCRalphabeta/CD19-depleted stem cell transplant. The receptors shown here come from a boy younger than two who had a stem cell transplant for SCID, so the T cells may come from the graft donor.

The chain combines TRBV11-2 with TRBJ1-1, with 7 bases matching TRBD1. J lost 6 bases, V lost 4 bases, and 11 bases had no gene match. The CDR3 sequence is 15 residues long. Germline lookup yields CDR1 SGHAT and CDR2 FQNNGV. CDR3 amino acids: CASSSLQGQYAEAFF. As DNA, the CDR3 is TGTGCCAGCAGCTCCCTACAGGGACAGTACGCTGAAGCTTTCTTT.

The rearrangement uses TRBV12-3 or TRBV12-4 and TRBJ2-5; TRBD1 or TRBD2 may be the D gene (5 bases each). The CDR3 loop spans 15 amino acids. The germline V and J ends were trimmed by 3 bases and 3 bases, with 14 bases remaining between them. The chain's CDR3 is CASSFPRGAEETQYF. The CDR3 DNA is TGTGCCAGCAGTTTCCCTAGGGGAGCGGAAGAGACCCAGTACTTC.

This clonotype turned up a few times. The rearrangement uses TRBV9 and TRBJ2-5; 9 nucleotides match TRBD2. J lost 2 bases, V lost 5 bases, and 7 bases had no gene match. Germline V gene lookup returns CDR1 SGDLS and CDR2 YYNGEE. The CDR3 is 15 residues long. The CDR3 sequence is CASSRLAGAQETQYF. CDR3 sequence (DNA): TGTGCCAGCAGTCGTTTAGCGGGGGCTCAAGAGACCCAGTACTTC.

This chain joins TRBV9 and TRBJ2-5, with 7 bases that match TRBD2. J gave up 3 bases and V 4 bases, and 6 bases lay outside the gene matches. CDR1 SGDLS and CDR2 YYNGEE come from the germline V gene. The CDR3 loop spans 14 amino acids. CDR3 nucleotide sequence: TGTGCCAGCAGCCCACGGAGCGGGGAAGAGACCCAGTACTTC. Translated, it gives CASSPRSGEETQYF.

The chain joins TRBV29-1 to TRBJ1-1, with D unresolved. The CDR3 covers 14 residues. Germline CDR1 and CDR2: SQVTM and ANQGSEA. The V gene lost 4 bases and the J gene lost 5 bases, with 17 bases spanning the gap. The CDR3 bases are TGCAGCGTTGGCAAGGGAATGAAGAGTACTGAAGCTTTCTTT. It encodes CSVGKGMKSTEAFF.